This TCR beta chain was obtained from a study of blood T cell repertoires in COVID-19. Study in general: The United States, Italy and Spain supplied acute and convalescent COVID-19 samples. Nucleic acid was either cDNA or gDNA, and it came from T cells, B-cell-depleted T cells, or PBMCs.

Patients of the Seattle cohort, enrolled during active infection, were followed longitudinally. Original data processing: Amplification of reference gene primers was used by the study to estimate nucleated cell counts. Here immunoSEQ multiplex PCR was the method, and the copy in TCRdb shows in-frame clones only, minus some. The DNA was the basis for D and trimming; V, J and clone size are from that table. The sample yields around 270,000 clones, more than 90% seen once. This CDR3 comprises 17 residues. The source is a person aged 18 to 30 with COVID-19, enrolled during active disease. V usage is TRBV21-1 and J usage is TRBJ2-3; the table's D call TRBD2 went unverified against the DNA. TRBV21-1 is a documented pseudogene. The sample taken for sequencing was peripheral blood. CDR3 region: CASGIAGPPPGTDTQYF. CDR3 in DNA: TGTGCCAGCGGAATAGCGGGTCCCCCGCCGGGGACAGATACGCAGTATTTT.